There are many counts of the clone carrying this T cell receptor (beta chain). These data belong to a study of regulatory T cells in long-lasting Graves disease. Time point here: newly diagnosed GD, antithyroid drugs for less than 3 months. Extracted RNA from PBMCs served as the source of the TCR library. Germline V CDR1 and CDR2: LGHDT, YNNKEL (reference sequence). V dropped 6 bases and J dropped 6; count of bases not matched to a gene: 7. The CDR3 sequence is 14 residues long. Arm-PCR with iRepertoire HTBI primers amplified the CDR3 regions for these TCR beta libraries. Via MiXCR, TCRdb re-called the multiplex PCR reads, giving one row per CDR3 protein. The sample lists about 450,000 distinct CDR3 sequences; 16% were seen once. These same data were also listed under a study on T cells in Graves' hyperthyroidism and ophthalmopathy. As that report states: HTBI primers were employed in a first-round RT-PCR of the TCR CDR3.

This clonotype was sampled from a young woman with Graves disease. The source material was peripheral blood mononuclear cells (PBMCs), sampled at new diagnosis, from a patient treated with antithyroid drugs. The rearrangement joins TRBV3-1 to TRBJ2-1; TRBD1 matches at 8 bases. In DNA form, the CDR3 reads TGTGCCAGCAGGCCGCAGGGGGCGGGCAATGAGCAGTTCTTC. Amino acid sequence: CASRPQGAGNEQFF.